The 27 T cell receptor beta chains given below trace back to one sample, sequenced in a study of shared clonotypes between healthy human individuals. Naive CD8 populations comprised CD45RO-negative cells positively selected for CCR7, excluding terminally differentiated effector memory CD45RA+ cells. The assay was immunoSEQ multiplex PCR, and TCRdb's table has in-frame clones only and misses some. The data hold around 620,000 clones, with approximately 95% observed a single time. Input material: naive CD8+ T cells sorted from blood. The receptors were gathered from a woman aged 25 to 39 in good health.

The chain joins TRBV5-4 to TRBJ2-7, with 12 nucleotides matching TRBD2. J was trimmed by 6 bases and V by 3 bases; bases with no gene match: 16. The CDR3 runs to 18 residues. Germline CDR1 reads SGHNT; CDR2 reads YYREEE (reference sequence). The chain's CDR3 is CASSSGGLAGGPGSEQYF. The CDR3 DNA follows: TGTGCCAGCAGCTCTGGAGGGCTAGCGGGAGGGCCGGGAAGCGAGCAGTACTTC.

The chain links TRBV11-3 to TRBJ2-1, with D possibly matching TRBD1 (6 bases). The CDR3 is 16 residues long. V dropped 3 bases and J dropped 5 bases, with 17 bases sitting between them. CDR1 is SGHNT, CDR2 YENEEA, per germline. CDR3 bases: TGTGCCAGCAGCTTGTATGGTCTCCCAGGGGACAATGAGCAGTTCTTC. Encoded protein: CASSLYGLPGDNEQFF.

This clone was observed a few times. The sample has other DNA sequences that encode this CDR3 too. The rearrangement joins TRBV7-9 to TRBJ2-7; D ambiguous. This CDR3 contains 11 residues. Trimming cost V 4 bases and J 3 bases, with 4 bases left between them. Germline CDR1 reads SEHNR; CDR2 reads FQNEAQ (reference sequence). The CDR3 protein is CASSSDYEQYF. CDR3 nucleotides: TGTGCCAGCAGCTCTGACTACGAGCAGTACTTC.

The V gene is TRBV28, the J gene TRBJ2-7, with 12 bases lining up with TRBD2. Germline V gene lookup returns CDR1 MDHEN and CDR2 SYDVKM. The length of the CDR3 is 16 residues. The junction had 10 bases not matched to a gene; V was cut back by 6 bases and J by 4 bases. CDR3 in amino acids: CASRARPLAGGYEQYF. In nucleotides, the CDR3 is TGTGCCAGCAGGGCGAGACCTCTAGCGGGAGGGTACGAGCAGTACTTC.

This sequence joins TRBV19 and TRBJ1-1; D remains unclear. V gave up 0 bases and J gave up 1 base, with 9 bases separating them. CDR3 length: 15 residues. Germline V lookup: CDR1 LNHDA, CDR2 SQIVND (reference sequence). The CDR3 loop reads CASSIDGGPNTEAFF. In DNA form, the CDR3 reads TGTGCCAGTAGTATAGACGGCGGGCCGAACACTGAAGCTTTCTTT.

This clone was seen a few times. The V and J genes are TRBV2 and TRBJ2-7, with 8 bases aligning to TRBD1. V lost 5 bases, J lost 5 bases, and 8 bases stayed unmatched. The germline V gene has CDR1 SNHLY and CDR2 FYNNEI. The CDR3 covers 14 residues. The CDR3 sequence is CASSSTTGEDEQYF. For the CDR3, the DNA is TGTGCCAGCAGTTCTACGACAGGGGAGGACGAGCAGTACTTC.

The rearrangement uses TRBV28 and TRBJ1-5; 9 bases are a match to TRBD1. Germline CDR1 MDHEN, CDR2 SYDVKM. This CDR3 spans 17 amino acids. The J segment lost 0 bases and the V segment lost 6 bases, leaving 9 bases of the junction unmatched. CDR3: CASSLKTGGYSNQPQHF. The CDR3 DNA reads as TGTGCCAGCAGCCTAAAGACAGGGGGATATAGCAATCAGCCCCAGCATTTT.

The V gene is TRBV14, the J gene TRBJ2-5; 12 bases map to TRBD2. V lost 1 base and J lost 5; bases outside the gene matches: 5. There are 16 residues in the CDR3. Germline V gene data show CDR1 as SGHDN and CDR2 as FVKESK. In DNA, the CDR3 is TGTGCCAGCAGCCAAGGGACTAGCGGGATCTGGGAGACCCAGTACTTC. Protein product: CASSQGTSGIWETQYF.

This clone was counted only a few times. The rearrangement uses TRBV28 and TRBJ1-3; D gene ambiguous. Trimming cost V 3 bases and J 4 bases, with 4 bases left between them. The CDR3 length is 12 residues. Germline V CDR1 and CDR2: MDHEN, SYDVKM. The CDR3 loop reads CASSFVGNTIYF. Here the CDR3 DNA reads TGTGCCAGCAGTTTTGTCGGAAACACCATATATTTT.

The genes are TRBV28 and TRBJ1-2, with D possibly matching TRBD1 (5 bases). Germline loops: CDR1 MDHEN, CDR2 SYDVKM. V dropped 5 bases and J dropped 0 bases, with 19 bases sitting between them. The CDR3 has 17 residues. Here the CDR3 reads CASSQASQMGANYGYTF. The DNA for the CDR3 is TGTGCCAGCAGTCAGGCCAGCCAAATGGGGGCTAACTATGGCTACACCTTC.

For the CDR3, the DNA is TGTGCCAGCAGCTTAAGGGTTGGACTAGCGGGAGCGGTTTGGTACGAGCAGTACTTC. Translated: CASSLRVGLAGAVWYEQYF. The V gene is TRBV11-2, the J gene TRBJ2-7, with 13 positions matching TRBD2. This CDR3 contains 19 residues. The germline V gene has CDR1 SGHAT and CDR2 FQNNGV. V dropped 2 bases and J dropped 4; count of bases not matched to a gene: 14.

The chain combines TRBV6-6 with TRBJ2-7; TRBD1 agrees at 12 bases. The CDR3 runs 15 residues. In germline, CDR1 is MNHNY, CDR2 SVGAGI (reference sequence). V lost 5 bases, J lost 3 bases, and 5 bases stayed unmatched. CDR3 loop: CASSVRDRGLYEQYF. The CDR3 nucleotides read TGTGCCAGCAGTGTCCGGGACAGGGGGCTCTACGAGCAGTACTTC.

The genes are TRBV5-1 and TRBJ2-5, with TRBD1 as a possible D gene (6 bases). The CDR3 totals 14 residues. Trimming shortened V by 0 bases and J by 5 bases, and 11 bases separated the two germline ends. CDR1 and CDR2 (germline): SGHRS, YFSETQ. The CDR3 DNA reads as TGCGCCAGCAGCTTGGAGGGGGAGCGCGAGACCCAGTACTTC. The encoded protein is CASSLEGERETQYF.

CDR3 nucleotides: TGCGCCAGCAGCTTTGAAGGAACCTACGAGCAGTACTTC. The encoded protein is CASSFEGTYEQYF. The rearrangement uses TRBV5-1 and TRBJ2-7, with unresolved D. The CDR3 has 13 amino acids. Germline CDR1 and CDR2: SGHRS and YFSETQ. Trimming pared 2 bases from V and 2 bases from J, leaving 8 bases between. Full variable domain (remainder filled in from reference TRBV5-1 and TRBJ2-7): KAGVTQTPRYLIKTRGQQVTLSCSPISGHRSVSWYQQTPGQGLQFLFEYFSETQRNKGNFPGRFSGRQFSNSRSEMNVSTLELGDSALYLCASSFEGTYEQYFGPGTRLTVT.

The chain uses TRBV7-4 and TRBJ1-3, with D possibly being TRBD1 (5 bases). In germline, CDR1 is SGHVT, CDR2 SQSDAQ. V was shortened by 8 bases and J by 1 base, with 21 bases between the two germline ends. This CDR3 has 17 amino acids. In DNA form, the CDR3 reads TGTGCCAGCGTCCTTCTACTTTCAGGGACGTCTGGAAACACCATATATTTT. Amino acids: CASVLLLSGTSGNTIYF.

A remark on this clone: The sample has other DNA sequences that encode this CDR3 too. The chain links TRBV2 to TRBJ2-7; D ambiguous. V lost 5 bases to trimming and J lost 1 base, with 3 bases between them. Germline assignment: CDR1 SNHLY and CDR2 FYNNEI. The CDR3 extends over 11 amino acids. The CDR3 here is CASSPSYEQYF. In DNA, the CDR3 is TGTGCCAGCAGTCCATCCTACGAGCAGTACTTC.

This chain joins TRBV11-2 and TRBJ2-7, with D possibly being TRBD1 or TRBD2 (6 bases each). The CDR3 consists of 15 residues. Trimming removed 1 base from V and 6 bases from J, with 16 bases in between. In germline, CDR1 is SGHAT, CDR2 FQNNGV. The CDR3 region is CASSLVAGPGAEQYF. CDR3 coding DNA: TGTGCCAGCAGCTTAGTTGCGGGACCGGGGGCCGAGCAGTACTTC.

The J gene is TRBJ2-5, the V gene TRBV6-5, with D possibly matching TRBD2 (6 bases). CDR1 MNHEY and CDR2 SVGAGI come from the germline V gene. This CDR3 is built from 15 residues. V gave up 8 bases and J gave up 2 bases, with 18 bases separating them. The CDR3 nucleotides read TGTGCCAGCCGGGTAGCGGAGTTACGACAAGAGACCCAGTACTTC. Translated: CASRVAELRQETQYF.

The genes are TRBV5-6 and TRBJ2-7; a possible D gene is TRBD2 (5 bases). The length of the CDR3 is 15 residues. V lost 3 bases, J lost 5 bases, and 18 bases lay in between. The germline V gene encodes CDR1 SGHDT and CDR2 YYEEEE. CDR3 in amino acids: CASSSGGSGLHEQYF. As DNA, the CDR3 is TGTGCCAGCAGCTCGGGCGGGTCTGGACTCCACGAGCAGTACTTC. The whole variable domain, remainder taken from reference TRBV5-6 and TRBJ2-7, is DAGVTQSPTHLIKTRGQQVTLRCSPKSGHDTVSWYQQALGQGPQFIFQYYEEEERQRGNFPDRFSGHQFPNYSSELNVNALLLGDSALYLCASSSGGSGLHEQYFGPGTRLTVT.

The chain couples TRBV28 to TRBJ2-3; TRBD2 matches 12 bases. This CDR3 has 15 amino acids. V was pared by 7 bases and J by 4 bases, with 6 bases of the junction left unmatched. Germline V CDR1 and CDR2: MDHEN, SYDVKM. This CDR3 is CASTLAGGQADTQYF. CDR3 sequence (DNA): TGTGCCAGCACTCTAGCGGGAGGGCAGGCAGATACGCAGTATTTT.

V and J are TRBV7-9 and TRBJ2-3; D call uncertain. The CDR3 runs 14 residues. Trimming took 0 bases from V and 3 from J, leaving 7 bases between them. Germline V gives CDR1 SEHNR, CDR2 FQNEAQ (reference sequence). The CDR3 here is CASSLAGDTDTQYF. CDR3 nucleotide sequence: TGTGCCAGCAGCTTAGCTGGGGATACAGATACGCAGTATTTT.

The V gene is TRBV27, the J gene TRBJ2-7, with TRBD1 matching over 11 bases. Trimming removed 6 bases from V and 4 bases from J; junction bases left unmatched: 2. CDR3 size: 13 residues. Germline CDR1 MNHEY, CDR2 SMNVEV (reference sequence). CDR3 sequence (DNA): TGTGCCAGCAGAGGGGACAGGGGGTACGAGCAGTACTTC. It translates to CASRGDRGYEQYF.

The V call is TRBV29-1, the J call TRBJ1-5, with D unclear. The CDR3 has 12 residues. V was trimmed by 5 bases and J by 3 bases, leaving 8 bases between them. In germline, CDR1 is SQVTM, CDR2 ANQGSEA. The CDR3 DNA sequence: TGCAGCGTTTGTCAGAACAATCAGCCCCAGCATTTT. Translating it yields CSVCQNNQPQHF.

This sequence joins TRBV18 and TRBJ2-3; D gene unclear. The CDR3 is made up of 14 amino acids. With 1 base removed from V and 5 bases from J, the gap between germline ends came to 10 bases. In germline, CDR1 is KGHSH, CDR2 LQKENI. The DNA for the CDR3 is TGTGCCAGCTCACCACGACCCGTCCTAGATACGCAGTATTTT. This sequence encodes CASSPRPVLDTQYF.

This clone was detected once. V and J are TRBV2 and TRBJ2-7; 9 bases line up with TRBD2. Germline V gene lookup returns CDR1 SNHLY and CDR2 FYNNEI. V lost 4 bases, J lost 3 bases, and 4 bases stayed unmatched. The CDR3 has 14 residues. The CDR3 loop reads CASSGEREDYEQYF. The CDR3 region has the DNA TGTGCCAGCAGTGGGGAGCGGGAGGACTACGAGCAGTACTTC.

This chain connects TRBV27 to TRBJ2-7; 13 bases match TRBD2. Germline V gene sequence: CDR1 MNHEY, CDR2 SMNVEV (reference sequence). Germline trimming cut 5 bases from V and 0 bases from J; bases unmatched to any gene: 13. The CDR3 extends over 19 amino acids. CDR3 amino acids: CASSGFRLAGGTISYEQYF. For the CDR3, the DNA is TGTGCCAGCAGTGGGTTCAGACTAGCGGGAGGAACCATCTCCTACGAGCAGTACTTC.

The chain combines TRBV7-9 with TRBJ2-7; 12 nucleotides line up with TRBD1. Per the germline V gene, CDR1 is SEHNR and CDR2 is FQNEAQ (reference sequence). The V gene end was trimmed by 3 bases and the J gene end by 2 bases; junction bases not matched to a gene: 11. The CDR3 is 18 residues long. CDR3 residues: CASSFPAGQGAGAYEQYF. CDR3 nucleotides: TGTGCCAGCAGCTTCCCCGCGGGACAGGGGGCCGGGGCCTACGAGCAGTACTTC.